This T cell receptor beta chain was sequenced in a study of blood T cell repertoires in COVID-19. At the level of the study: Italy, Spain and the United States were the sources of the convalescent and acute COVID-19 samples.

V lost 8 bases, J lost 5 bases, and 9 bases stayed unmatched. Germline assignment: CDR1 LNHDA and CDR2 SQIVND (reference sequence). This CDR3 spans 14 amino acids. TCRdb's table, derived via immunoSEQ multiplex PCR, lists solely in-frame clones and lacks some. The table has roughly 370,000 clones, around nine tenths seen once. Participants were aged roughly 18 to 89 years, lived in around 22 US areas, and enrolled virtually. Recovered status applied to Cohort 3 donors who had two consecutive negative PCRs. It also applied to those with clearance or with symptom resolution. Sequenced sample: PBMCs or T cells enriched from blood (not recorded which). The sequence was collected from a woman aged 45-60 years who had recovered from COVID-19. The rearrangement joins TRBV19 to TRBJ1-2; 9 bases match TRBD1. The chain's CDR3 is CASGDRDRAYGYTF. CDR3 sequence (DNA): TGTGCCAGTGGGGACCGGGACAGGGCTTATGGCTACACCTTC. The complete variable domain, with remaining parts taken from reference TRBV19 and TRBJ1-2, reads DGGITQSPKYLFRKEGQNVTLSCEQNLNHDAMYWYRQDPGQGLRLIYYSQIVNDFQKGDIAEGYSVSREKKESFPLTVTSAQKNPTAFYLCASGDRDRAYGYTFGSGTRLTVV.